Judged by abundance, the clone carrying this T cell receptor (beta chain) is medium-sized. Its antigen is not known. Trimming cost V 6 bases and J 0 bases; bases outside gene matches: 13. Germline values: CDR1 MDHEN, CDR2 SYDVKM. There are 17 residues in the CDR3. The data originate from a study of spatial heterogeneity in lung cancer. Study-level findings and limits: Counts of expanded alpha and beta TCRs within tumors tracked the tumor nonsynonymous mutation count.

Every TCR cDNA molecule bore a unique molecular identifier. TCRdb fed the 5' RACE reads into MiXCR, producing one record per CDR3 protein. This table holds 5,200 or so distinct CDR3 sequences, under 5% found once. Time point of the sample: sample taken at primary tumor resection. Specimen: lung tumor tissue, collected at surgery. The genes are TRBV28 and TRBJ2-7; TRBD1 matches 8 bases. The receptor comes from a female donor with early-stage non-small cell lung cancer. The CDR3: CASSSGGQGHSSYEQYF. DNA of the CDR3: TGTGCCAGCAGCTCGGGTGGACAGGGCCACAGCTCCTACGAGCAGTACTTC. Supplemented by reference TRBV28 and TRBJ2-7, the full variable domain reads DVKVTQSSRYLVKRTGEKVFLECVQDMDHENMFWYRQDPGLGLRLIYFSYDVKMKEKGDIPEGYSVSREKKERFSLILESASTNQTSMYLCASSSGGQGHSSYEQYFGPGTRLTVT.